This T cell receptor beta chain derives from a study of T cell responses to AZD1222 COVID-19 vaccine. Overall study results and limits: Just a handful of AZD1222 recipients tested seropositive at baseline.

In regard to this clone: The target antigen is unknown.

Assay used: immunoSEQ multiplex PCR; TCRdb lists only in-frame clones, some missing. This table holds 100,000 to 150,000 clones, around 91% found once. V lost 1 base and J lost 8, with 8 bases in between. Germline values: CDR1 SGHTA, CDR2 FQGNSA. The CDR3 is made up of 12 amino acids. Sequenced here: peripheral blood, sampled on day 0 of MenACWY control vaccination. The V gene is TRBV7-2, the J gene TRBJ1-2; maybe TRBD1 (5 bases). The clonotype comes from an adult in good health. The CDR3 region is CASSLGQGGYTF. CDR3 in DNA: TGTGCCAGCAGCTTAGGCCAGGGAGGCTACACCTTC.